This entry concerns a single T cell receptor beta chain. CDR1 and CDR2 from the germline V gene are MNHEY and SVGAGI. The CDR3 sequence is 13 residues long. After removal of 8 bases from V and 8 bases from J, the junction contained 2 bases not matched to a gene. Both 60 Vbeta primers and 13 Jbeta primers went into the PCR. TCRdb keeps only in-frame clones here, not all; method: immunoSEQ multiplex PCR. The repertoire holds approximately 81,000 clones, with around four fifths as singletons. This specimen comes from a study of cytomegalovirus exposure and HLA in healthy donors. This receptor was obtained from a man aged 45-65 years in good health and CMV-seropositive. The rearrangement uses TRBV6-5 and TRBJ2-1; 14 bases map to TRBD2. Sequencing input: PBMCs. CDR3 in DNA: TGTGCCAGCGGGACTAGCGGGAGCTATGAGCAGTTCTTC. It codes for CASGTSGSYEQFF.